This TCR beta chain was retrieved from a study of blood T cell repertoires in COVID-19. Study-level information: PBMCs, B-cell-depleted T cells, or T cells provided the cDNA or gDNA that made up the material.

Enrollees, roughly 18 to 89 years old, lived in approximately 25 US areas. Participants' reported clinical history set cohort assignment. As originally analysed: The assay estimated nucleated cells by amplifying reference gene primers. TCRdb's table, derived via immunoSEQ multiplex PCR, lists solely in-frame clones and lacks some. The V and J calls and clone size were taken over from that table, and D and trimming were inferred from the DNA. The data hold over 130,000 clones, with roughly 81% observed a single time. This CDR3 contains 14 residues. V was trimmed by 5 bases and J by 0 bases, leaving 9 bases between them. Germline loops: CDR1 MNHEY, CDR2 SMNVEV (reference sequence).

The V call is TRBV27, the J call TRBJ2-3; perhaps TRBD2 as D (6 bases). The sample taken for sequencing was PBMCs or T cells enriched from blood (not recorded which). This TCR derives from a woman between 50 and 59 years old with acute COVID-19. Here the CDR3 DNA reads TGTGCCAGCAGTCCGGGACTTAGCACAGATACGCAGTATTTT. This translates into CASSPGLSTDTQYF.